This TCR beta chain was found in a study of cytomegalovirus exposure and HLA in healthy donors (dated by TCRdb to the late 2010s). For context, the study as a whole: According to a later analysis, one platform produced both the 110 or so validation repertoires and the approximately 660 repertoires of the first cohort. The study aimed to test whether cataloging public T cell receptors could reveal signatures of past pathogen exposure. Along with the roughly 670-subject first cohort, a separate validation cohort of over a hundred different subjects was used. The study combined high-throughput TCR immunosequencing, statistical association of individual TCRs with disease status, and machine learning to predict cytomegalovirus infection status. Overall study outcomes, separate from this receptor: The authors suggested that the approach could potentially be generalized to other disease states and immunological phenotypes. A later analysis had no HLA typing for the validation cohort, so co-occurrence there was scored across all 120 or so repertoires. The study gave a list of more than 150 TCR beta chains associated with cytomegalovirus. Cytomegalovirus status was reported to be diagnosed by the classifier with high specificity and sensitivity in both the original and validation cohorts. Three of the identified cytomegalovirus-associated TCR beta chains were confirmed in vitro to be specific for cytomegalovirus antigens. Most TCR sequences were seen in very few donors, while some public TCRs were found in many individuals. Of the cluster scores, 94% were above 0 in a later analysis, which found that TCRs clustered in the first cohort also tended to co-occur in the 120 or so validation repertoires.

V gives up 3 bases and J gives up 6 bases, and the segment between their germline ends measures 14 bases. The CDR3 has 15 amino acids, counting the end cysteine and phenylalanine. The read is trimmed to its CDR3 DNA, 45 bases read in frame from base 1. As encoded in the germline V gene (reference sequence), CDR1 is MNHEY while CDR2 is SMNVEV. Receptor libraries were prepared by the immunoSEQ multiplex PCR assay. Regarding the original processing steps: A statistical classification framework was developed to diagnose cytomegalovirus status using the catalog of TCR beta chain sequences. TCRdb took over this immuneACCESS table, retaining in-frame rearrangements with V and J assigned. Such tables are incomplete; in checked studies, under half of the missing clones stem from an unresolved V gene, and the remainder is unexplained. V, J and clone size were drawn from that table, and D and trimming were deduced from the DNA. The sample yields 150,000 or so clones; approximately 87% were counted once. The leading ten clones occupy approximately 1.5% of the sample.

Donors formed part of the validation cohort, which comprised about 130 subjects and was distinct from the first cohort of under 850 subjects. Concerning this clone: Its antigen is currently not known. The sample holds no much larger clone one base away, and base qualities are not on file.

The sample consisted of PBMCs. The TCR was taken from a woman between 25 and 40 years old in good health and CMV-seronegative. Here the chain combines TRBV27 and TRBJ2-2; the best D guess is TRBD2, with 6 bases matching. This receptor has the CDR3 CASSFFGGSAGELFF. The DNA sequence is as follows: TGTGCCAGCAGTTTCTTTGGGGGGTCCGCCGGGGAGCTGTTTTTT.